The TCR beta chain under discussion was sequenced for a study of blood T cell repertoires in COVID-19. The CDR3 runs 15 residues. Trimming removed 1 base from V and 8 bases from J, with 17 bases in between. The germline gives CDR1 SGHAT, CDR2 FQNNGV. Sequencing used immunoSEQ multiplex PCR; TCRdb keeps in-frame clones, though not all of them. The repertoire has roughly 160,000 clones, just over 85% of them found once; the top ten carry around 6.6%. The receptor's source is a man aged 45-65 years with active or convalescent COVID-19. The rearrangement joins TRBV11-2 to TRBJ1-2; D remains ambiguous. What was sequenced was peripheral blood. As DNA, the CDR3 is TGTGCCAGCAGCTTAGGACCGGGCCGGGATGACGGCTACACCTTC. This encodes CASSLGPGRDDGYTF.